One and the same sample provided the 29 T cell receptor beta chains below, sequenced in a study of blood T cell repertoires in COVID-19. Here immunoSEQ multiplex PCR was the method, and the copy in TCRdb shows in-frame clones only, minus some. The profile covers over 90,000 clones, with about four fifths appearing a single time and 4% to 5.5% taken by the ten largest. Sequencing used peripheral blood. The receptors stem from a man older than 75 with COVID-19, enrolled during active disease.

As DNA, the CDR3 is TGTGCCAGCAGCACGAGACAGGGCGCCAACAATGAGCAGTTCTTC. Translation: CASSTRQGANNEQFF. The chain recombines TRBV11-2 with TRBJ2-1, with 7 positions matching TRBD1. The junction had 9 bases not matched to a gene; V was cut back by 5 bases and J by 5 bases. CDR3 length equals 15 residues. Germline CDR1 SGHAT, CDR2 FQNNGV.

The chain recombines TRBV10-1 with TRBJ2-7; 9 bases map to TRBD1. Per the germline V gene, CDR1 is WNHNN and CDR2 is SYGVQD (reference sequence). Losses at the gene ends were 2 bases for V and 6 bases for J; bases not matched to a gene: 11. The CDR3 is 16 amino acids. CDR3 amino acids: CASSELGQGLAGEQYF. DNA of the CDR3: TGCGCCAGCAGTGAGCTGGGACAGGGATTAGCCGGCGAGCAGTACTTC.

V usage is TRBV7-2 and J usage is TRBJ2-7, with 10 bases matching TRBD2. Germline assignment: CDR1 SGHTA and CDR2 FQGNSA. Trimming took 4 bases from V and 3 from J; bases not matched to a gene: 6. This CDR3 has 15 residues. The CDR3 here is CASSSWTSGIYEQYF. The CDR3 DNA reads as TGTGCCAGCAGCTCCTGGACTAGCGGTATCTACGAGCAGTACTTC.

The genes are TRBV9 and TRBJ1-2, with D perhaps matching TRBD1 (5 bases). V was trimmed by 3 bases and J by 8 bases, leaving 17 bases between them. The CDR3 spans 14 residues. CDR1 and CDR2 (germline): SGDLS, YYNGEE. The CDR3 sequence is CASSATGGAGGYTF. CDR3 DNA sequence: TGTGCCAGCAGCGCCACCGGGGGAGCCGGCGGCTACACCTTC.

The V gene is TRBV11-2, the J gene TRBJ2-7; possible D gene TRBD1, 6 bases. The germline V and J ends were trimmed by 5 bases and 0 bases, with 17 bases remaining between them. The germline CDR1 and CDR2 sequences are SGHAT and FQNNGV. The CDR3 totals 16 residues. DNA of the CDR3: TGTGCCAGCAGCGGACAACGCAGGGGCTTCTCCTACGAGCAGTACTTC. This gives the protein CASSGQRRGFSYEQYF.

The sample holds a few counts of this clone. The rearrangement links TRBV6-6 to TRBJ1-1, with 8 bases lining up with TRBD1. The V gene's germline CDR1 is MNHNY and CDR2 SVGAGI (reference sequence). The CDR3 is 13 residues long. Trimming removed 8 bases from V and 4 bases from J; junction bases left unmatched: 6. CDR3 loop: CASLGQGATEAFF. Here the CDR3 DNA reads TGTGCCAGCTTGGGGCAGGGGGCCACTGAAGCTTTCTTT.

This clone has just one count. The chain combines TRBV6-2 or TRBV6-3 with TRBJ2-3; 11 bases line up with TRBD2. CDR3 length: 17 residues. V lost 6 bases to trimming and J lost 0 bases; unmatched junction nucleotides: 8. Germline V gene lookup returns CDR1 MNHEY and CDR2 SVGEGT. The CDR3 here is CASSSRRLAGSTDTQYF. As DNA, the CDR3 is TGTGCCAGCAGCTCCCGCAGACTAGCGGGGAGCACAGATACGCAGTATTTT.

The J gene is TRBJ2-1, the V gene TRBV6-6, with D perhaps TRBD1 (5 bases). The CDR3 length is 15 residues. V was shortened by 0 bases and J by 9 bases, with 15 bases between the two germline ends. Germline V gene data show CDR1 as MNHNY and CDR2 as SVGAGI (reference sequence). CDR3 sequence reads: CASSYSGQSGIEQFF. CDR3 DNA: TGTGCCAGCAGTTACTCGGGGCAATCGGGTATTGAGCAGTTCTTC.

To note about this clone: Other DNA sequences in this specimen translate into the identical CDR3. The chain has TRBV7-9 and TRBJ1-1; 8 bases are shared with TRBD1. The CDR3 contains 14 residues. Per the germline V gene, CDR1 is SEHNR and CDR2 is FQNEAQ (reference sequence). V lost 5 bases and J lost 1; bases outside the gene matches: 3. The CDR3 bases are TGTGCCAGCAGCCTAGGGACAGGGAACACTGAAGCTTTCTTT. It yields the protein CASSLGTGNTEAFF.

V is TRBV11-2 and J is TRBJ2-7; 7 nucleotides agree with TRBD2. Germline-derived CDR1 and CDR2 are SGHAT and FQNNGV. There are 14 residues in the CDR3. V lost 3 bases to trimming and J lost 2 bases; unmatched junction nucleotides: 4. The CDR3 DNA follows: TGTGCCAGCAGCTTGGGGGGAGGGACCTACGAGCAGTACTTC. Its translation: CASSLGGGTYEQYF.

This sequence joins TRBV27 and TRBJ1-2; 8 positions match TRBD1. CDR1 and CDR2 (germline): MNHEY, SMNVEV (reference sequence). CDR3 length equals 13 residues. Trimming cost V 3 bases and J 7 bases; bases outside gene matches: 4. CDR3 bases: TGTGCCAGCAGTTTTCAGGGGGCGCGTGGCTACACCTTC. This encodes CASSFQGARGYTF.

V is TRBV6-6 and J is TRBJ2-5; no definite D call. The ends were cut back, 2 bases at V and 0 bases at J, with 7 bases in the middle. The CDR3 covers 14 residues. Germline V gene lookup returns CDR1 MNHNY and CDR2 SVGAGI (reference sequence). The CDR3 spells CASSYGQYQETQYF. The CDR3, as DNA: TGTGCCAGCAGTTACGGGCAGTACCAAGAGACCCAGTACTTC.

V and J are TRBV30 and TRBJ1-6; D unresolved. Germline V gives CDR1 GTSNPN, CDR2 SVGIG (reference sequence). V dropped 1 base and J dropped 8 bases, with 9 bases sitting between them. CDR3 length equals 13 residues. This chain's CDR3 is CAWSGERDSPLHF. CDR3 bases: TGTGCCTGGAGTGGGGAGAGGGATTCACCCCTCCACTTT. Using reference TRBV30 and TRBJ1-6 for the parts outside the CDR3, the full variable domain is SQTIHQWPATLVQPVGSPLSLECTVEGTSNPNLYWYRQAAGRGLQLLFYSVGIGQISSEVPQNLSASRPQDRQFILSSKKLLLSDSGFYLCAWSGERDSPLHFGNGTRLTVT.

V is TRBV7-2 and J is TRBJ2-5; 10 bases map to TRBD1. The germline CDR1 and CDR2 sequences are SGHTA and FQGNSA. The CDR3 consists of 14 residues. The V segment lost 5 bases and the J segment 5 bases; nucleotides outside the gene matches: 5. The chain's CDR3 is CASSALGQGETQYF. The CDR3 DNA is TGTGCCAGCAGCGCCCTGGGACAGGGGGAGACCCAGTACTTC. Supplemented by reference TRBV7-2 and TRBJ2-5, the full variable domain reads GAGVSQSPSNKVTEKGKDVELRCDPISGHTALYWYRQSLGQGLEFLIYFQGNSAPDKSGLPSDRFSAERTGGSVSTLTIQRTQQEDSAVYLCASSALGQGETQYFGPGTRLLVL.

The chain carries TRBV6-5 and TRBJ1-1; D is unresolved. Trimming stripped 2 bases from V and 0 bases from J, with 7 bases between. The CDR3 is made up of 14 amino acids. Germline assignment: CDR1 MNHEY and CDR2 SVGAGI. CDR3 DNA sequence: TGTGCCAGCAGTTACAGGCAGGTGAACACTGAAGCTTTCTTT. It is translated as CASSYRQVNTEAFF.

The J gene is TRBJ2-1, the V gene TRBV7-9; TRBD2 aligns across 9 bases. In germline, CDR1 is SEHNR, CDR2 FQNEAQ (reference sequence). The CDR3 totals 15 residues. The trim removed 5 bases at V and 4 bases at J, leaving 6 bases unmatched. The DNA of the CDR3 is TGTGCCAGCAGCACCCCGGGACTAGCATACAATGAGCAGTTCTTC. The encoded protein is CASSTPGLAYNEQFF.

The chain carries TRBV18 and TRBJ1-2; perhaps TRBD1 as D (6 bases). V was pared by 1 base and J by 6 bases, with 15 bases between. This CDR3 is built from 15 residues. From germline, CDR1 is KGHSH and CDR2 LQKENI. As DNA, the CDR3 is TGTGCCAGCTCACCACTTCAGGGGTCTATCGATGGCTACACCTTC. This encodes CASSPLQGSIDGYTF.

The chain is built from TRBV2 and TRBJ2-2, with 7 bases lining up with TRBD2. CDR3 length: 15 amino acids. Germline V lookup: CDR1 SNHLY, CDR2 FYNNEI. V lost 6 bases, J lost 1 base, and 5 bases stayed unmatched. The DNA of the CDR3 is TGTGCCAGCAGGAAACTAGCGCAGAACACCGGGGAGCTGTTTTTT. Translated: CASRKLAQNTGELFF.

This clone was counted only a few times. J is TRBJ2-6 and V is TRBV9; D may be TRBD1 (5 bases). Germline CDR1 is SGDLS and CDR2 is YYNGEE. The CDR3 runs to 17 residues. The germline V and J ends were trimmed by 0 bases and 2 bases, with 12 bases remaining between them. The CDR3 reads CASSVDLTGAGANVLTF. The CDR3 bases are TGTGCCAGCAGCGTAGACCTCACAGGAGCTGGGGCCAACGTCCTGACTTTC.

This clone was detected only once. The chain has TRBV5-1 and TRBJ1-1, with D possibly matching TRBD1 (5 bases). CDR1 is SGHRS, CDR2 YFSETQ, per germline. The CDR3 loop spans 15 amino acids. V was trimmed by 4 bases and J by 3 bases, leaving 16 bases between them. This CDR3 reads CASSPGAGRDTEAFF. The CDR3 bases are TGCGCCAGCAGCCCTGGCGCAGGGAGGGACACTGAAGCTTTCTTT.

The V call is TRBV5-5, the J call TRBJ2-1; 10 positions match TRBD2. Germline V gene sequence: CDR1 SGHKS, CDR2 YYEKEE (reference sequence). The CDR3 sequence is 16 residues long. V was pared by 4 bases and J by 1 base, with 5 bases of the junction left unmatched. The CDR3 loop reads CASSPKGLASYNEQFF. The CDR3, as DNA: TGTGCCAGCAGCCCGAAGGGACTAGCGTCCTACAATGAGCAGTTCTTC.

This sequence joins TRBV6-5 and TRBJ1-2, with a possible D match to TRBD1 (5 bases). The CDR3 extends over 15 amino acids. Germline V CDR1 and CDR2: MNHEY, SVGAGI. V was cut by 6 bases and J by 3 bases, with 17 bases left in between. The DNA for the CDR3 is TGTGCCAGCAGGAGACAGAACCGTTTAGACTATGGCTACACCTTC. Amino acid sequence: CASRRQNRLDYGYTF.

This clone occurred a few times. V gene TRBV21-1 combines with J gene TRBJ2-1; whether TRBD2, the table's D call, matches the DNA was not checked. TRBV21-1 represents a pseudogene. The CDR3 covers 18 residues. The CDR3 loop is CASSRGLAGGPFLNEQFF. CDR3 bases: TGTGCCAGCAGCAGGGGACTAGCGGGAGGGCCTTTTTTGAATGAGCAGTTCTTC.

This clone was counted between two and nine times. The chain recombines TRBV5-4 with TRBJ2-1, with 9 bases lining up with TRBD2. Per germline, CDR1 SGHNT and CDR2 YYREEE (reference sequence). The V and J ends lost 0 bases and 0 bases, in that order; junction bases with no gene match: 7. CDR3 length equals 18 residues. The CDR3 nucleotides are TGTGCCAGCAGCTTGGTTGAACTAGCGGGCCTCTCCTACAATGAGCAGTTCTTC. It specifies CASSLVELAGLSYNEQFF.

This sequence joins TRBV30 and TRBJ2-5; a possible D gene is TRBD2 (6 bases). CDR3 size: 13 residues. The germline V gene has CDR1 GTSNPN and CDR2 SVGIG (reference sequence). V lost 2 bases to trimming and J lost 5 bases, with 12 bases between them. The CDR3 sequence is CAWSWRGRETQYF. CDR3 DNA sequence: TGTGCCTGGAGTTGGAGGGGTCGGGAGACCCAGTACTTC.

The genes are TRBV5-1 and TRBJ2-5; D possibly corresponds to TRBD2 (5 bases). Trimming left V 1 base short and J 2 bases short, with 12 bases between. The length of the CDR3 is 15 residues. Germline CDR1 and CDR2: SGHRS and YFSETQ. The CDR3 here is CASSLWTGRQETQYF. The DNA of the CDR3 is TGCGCCAGCAGCTTGTGGACTGGACGACAAGAGACCCAGTACTTC.

Concerning this clone itself: The identical CDR3 is also encoded by other nucleotide sequences in the sample. This sequence joins TRBV15 and TRBJ1-5; D ambiguous. V lost 0 bases to trimming and J lost 0 bases, with 9 bases between them. Germline assignment: CDR1 LNHNV and CDR2 YYDKDF (reference sequence). The CDR3 runs to 16 residues. The chain's CDR3 is CATSRDRGFSNQPQHF. The CDR3 DNA reads as TGTGCCACCAGCAGAGATCGAGGGTTTAGCAATCAGCCCCAGCATTTT.

The V and J genes are TRBV9 and TRBJ2-5; 8 bases are shared with TRBD1. J gave up 1 base and V 0 bases, and 2 bases lay outside the gene matches. CDR3 length equals 15 residues. The germline V gene encodes CDR1 SGDLS and CDR2 YYNGEE. CDR3 bases: TGTGCCAGCAGCGTAGTTACAGGGGGCCAAGAGACCCAGTACTTC. This codes for CASSVVTGGQETQYF.

V gene TRBV2 combines with J gene TRBJ1-5; D gene ambiguous. The CDR3 runs to 14 residues. Trimming removed 3 bases at V and 3 bases at J, with 9 bases between. Looked up from germline, CDR1 is SNHLY and CDR2 is FYNNEI. In nucleotides, the CDR3 is TGTGCCAGCAGTGAGCTACAGAACAATCAGCCCCAGCATTTT. Translating it yields CASSELQNNQPQHF.